These T cell receptor beta chains were read from a single sample in a study of blood T cells in healthy people across ages. From the 5' RACE reads, TCRdb called clonotypes with MiXCR, one entry per CDR3 protein. The sample yields approximately 900,000 distinct CDR3 sequences, around 46% seen once. Input material: blood. Receptors were obtained from a young man in good health. CDR3s include the opening cysteine and the closing phenylalanine or tryptophan. The D gene is left open where the match is weak. Rows give clone size only sometimes, using once, few, many, or a class for an expanded clone.

d_call	clone_size	v_call	j_call	cdr3_nt	cdr3_aa
TRBD1	.	TRBV28	TRBJ1-3	TGTGCCAGCATCCACTCCGGGACAGGCCCAGGAAACACCATATATTTT	CASIHSGTGPGNTIYF
TRBD1	.	TRBV6-2/TRBV6-3	TRBJ2-2	TGTGCCAGCAGTTACTCGCTTTCGCCCCACAGGGGTCAAGACACCGGGGAGCTGTTTTTT	CASSYSLSPHRGQDTGELFF
.	few	TRBV6-2/TRBV6-3	TRBJ2-1	TGTGCCAGCAGGCAGGGACTTTCCTACAATGAGCAGTTCTTC	CASRQGLSYNEQFF
TRBD1	once	TRBV6-2/TRBV6-3	TRBJ2-2	TGTGCCAGCACCTCGGACAGGGATAAAGACGGGGAGCTGTTTTTT	CASTSDRDKDGELFF
.	few	TRBV10-3	TRBJ2-1	TGTGCCATCAGTGAGGGCCGCCCTCAGCAGTTCTTC	CAISEGRPQQFF
.	few	TRBV30	TRBJ1-2	TGTGCCTGGAGTGACCGAGGCACCCAGTGCCGGCGTGGCTACACCTTC	CAWSDRGTQCRRGYTF
.	.	TRBV9	TRBJ2-1	TGTGCCAGCGAGGGGGATGAGCAGTTCTTC	CASEGDEQFF
.	few	TRBV9	TRBJ2-1	TGTGCCAGCAGCGTAGTTCGTGGCTTCTCCTACAATGAGCAGTTCTTC	CASSVVRGFSYNEQFF
.	many	TRBV27	TRBJ2-2	TGTGCCAGCAGTTTGGGTACCGGGGAGCTGTTTTTT	CASSLGTGELFF
.	.	TRBV27	TRBJ2-5	TGTGTCAGCAGAAAATATTCAGGACAGAACCAAGAGACCCAGTACTTC	CVSRKYSGQNQETQYF
.	many	TRBV29-1	TRBJ2-5	TGCAGCGTTGACCGCAACCAAGAGACCCAGTACTTC	CSVDRNQETQYF
.	many	TRBV29-1	TRBJ2-1	TGCAGCGGGGCACCTCATAGGGCAAATGAGCAGTTCTTC	CSGAPHRANEQFF
TRBD2	few	TRBV29-1	TRBJ2-1	TGCAGCGTTGAAGAGGTCGCTAGCGGGGGGGTAGGTGAGCAGTTCTTC	CSVEEVASGGVGEQFF
TRBD1	.	TRBV5-1	TRBJ2-1	TGCGCCAGCAGCCCCGGACAGGAATACAATGAGCAGTTCTTC	CASSPGQEYNEQFF
.	.	TRBV20-1	TRBJ1-1	TGCAGTGCCCCCCGACAGAACACTGAAGCTTTCTTT	CSAPRQNTEAFF
.	.	TRBV20-1	TRBJ1-6	TGCAGTGCTTATACTGGGGCCAACTATAATTCACCCCTCCACTTT	CSAYTGANYNSPLHF
.	many	TRBV20-1	TRBJ2-1	TGCAGTGCTAGAGATGCGGCAGGAATTAATGAGCAGTTCTTC	CSARDAAGINEQFF
TRBD1	.	TRBV24-1	TRBJ2-3	TGTGCCACCTCATCTACAACAGGGGGCCCAGATACGCAGTATTTT	CATSSTTGGPDTQYF
TRBD2	many	TRBV11-3	TRBJ2-5	TGTGCCAGCAGCCCCCGGTCGCGGGGGGTGGGGAAAGAGACCCAGTACTTC	CASSPRSRGVGKETQYF
TRBD1	.	TRBV27	TRBJ2-1	TGTGCCAGCAGTTTACAGGGGGCTTTAAATGAGCAGTTCTTC	CASSLQGALNEQFF
TRBD1	.	TRBV29-1	TRBJ2-7	TGCAGCGTTACGGGACAGGGCTTTGACGAGCAGTACTTC	CSVTGQGFDEQYF
.	few	TRBV4-2	TRBJ1-5	TGTGCCAGCAGCCCCGGGGTGGGGAGCAATCAGCCCCAGCATTTT	CASSPGVGSNQPQHF
.	.	TRBV5-4	TRBJ2-7	TGTGCCAGCAGCTTGGCCAAGGGGGACTACGAGCAGTACTTC	CASSLAKGDYEQYF
TRBD1	few	TRBV4-3	TRBJ2-1	TGCGCCAGCAGCCAAGGGCAGGGGGCGGATGAGCAGTTCTTC	CASSQGQGADEQFF
TRBD2	many	TRBV5-1	TRBJ2-1	TGCGCCAGCAGCGAGACTAGCGGGGGCTCCTACAATGAGCAGTTCTTC	CASSETSGGSYNEQFF
TRBD2	.	TRBV7-2	TRBJ2-7	TGTGCCAGCAGCCCTAGCGGGGCGGGAGAGACCCAGTGCTTC	CASSPSGAGETQCF
.	.	TRBV6-1	TRBJ2-7	TGTGCCGGTTCACAGGCGGCCTTTTACGAGCAGTACTTC	CAGSQAAFYEQYF
TRBD1	few	TRBV24-1	TRBJ2-1	TGTGCCACCAGTGGGTTAGCGGGGACAGGGGGAGTTCATGAGCAGTTCTTC	CATSGLAGTGGVHEQFF
TRBD1	.	TRBV20-1	TRBJ2-7	TGCAGTGCTACCCGAAGGGGGCACCCACTCGAGCAGTACTTC	CSATRRGHPLEQYF
.	few	TRBV7-6	TRBJ1-5	TGTGCCAGCAACTACCTGAGTTTCAGGGATAGCAATCAGCCCCAGCATTTT	CASNYLSFRDSNQPQHF
.	.	TRBV20-1	TRBJ1-2	TGCAGTGCTGACCAGCCTAACTATGGCTACACCTTC	CSADQPNYGYTF
TRBD1	.	TRBV25-1	TRBJ2-5	TGTGCCAGCAGTGAACCCGGGACAGGGTTTCAAGAGACCCAGTACTTC	CASSEPGTGFQETQYF
.	.	TRBV5-1	TRBJ2-2	TGCGCCAGCAGTGGGGTGGCGAACACCGGGGAGCTGTTTTTT	CASSGVANTGELFF
TRBD2	many	TRBV6-5	TRBJ2-1	TGTGCCAGCAGCATTAATGCGGGGGGTGCCTACAATGAGCAGTTCTTC	CASSINAGGAYNEQFF
.	.	TRBV5-1	TRBJ2-3	TGCGCCAGCAGCTTGGGGGAGCTGGCAGATACGCAGTATTTT	CASSLGELADTQYF
.	.	TRBV6-5	TRBJ2-3	TGTGCCAGCAGTTACTCGAGTGCTAGCGGCACAGATACGCAGTATTTT	CASSYSSASGTDTQYF
TRBD2	.	TRBV6-1	TRBJ2-1	TGTGCCAGCTCCTTGCGGGGGGAGGGAACGTTCTACGAGCAGTTCTTC	CASSLRGEGTFYEQFF
.	.	TRBV18	TRBJ2-5	TGTGCCAGCTCACCCACATGGGGCGGGGAGACCCAGTACTTC	CASSPTWGGETQYF
.	.	TRBV7-8	TRBJ1-4	TGTGCCAGCAGCCCAGCCGGGGGTAATGAAAAACTGTTTTTT	CASSPAGGNEKLFF
.	.	TRBV6-6	TRBJ2-1	TGTGCCAGCAGTCCCACCTCGCCCTACAATGAGCAGTTCTTC	CASSPTSPYNEQFF
.	once	TRBV7-3	TRBJ1-1	TGTGCCAGCAGCCCTTACAGGGACACGTCCACTGAAGCTTTCTTT	CASSPYRDTSTEAFF
TRBD1	.	TRBV3-1	TRBJ2-3	TGTGCCAGCAGCCCTACTAGGGGGCGGGATACGCAGTATTTT	CASSPTRGRDTQYF
.	.	TRBV20-1	TRBJ1-2	TGCAGTGCTAGAGTTGAGGGTTTAGGCGGCTACACCTTC	CSARVEGLGGYTF
.	.	TRBV5-1	TRBJ2-1	TGCGCCAGCAGCTCCCCTTCCCAAGGAAATGAGCAGTTCTTC	CASSSPSQGNEQFF
TRBD1	.	TRBV28	TRBJ2-7	TGTGCCAGCGGACAGGGACGGGAGCAGTACTTT	CASGQGREQYF
TRBD1	.	TRBV20-1	TRBJ2-7	TGCAGTGCTTATGACAGGGGGCGCATATACGAGCAGTACTTC	CSAYDRGRIYEQYF
.	.	TRBV27	TRBJ2-3	TGTGCCAGCAGTTTATCGGGGGGCCCGACCACAGATACGCAGTATTTT	CASSLSGGPTTDTQYF
.	many	TRBV7-9	TRBJ2-3	TGTGCCAGCAGCTTAGCGGGGGCAGATACGCAGTATTTT	CASSLAGADTQYF
.	.	TRBV12-3/TRBV12-4	TRBJ2-3	TGTGCCAGCAGTCTCCGTATGGCGGATACGCAGTATTTT	CASSLRMADTQYF